The rows below give T cell receptor beta chains drawn from one sample of a study of blood T cell repertoires in COVID-19. Repertoires were generated with immunoSEQ multiplex PCR, while TCRdb's copy carries only in-frame clones and drops some. The sample lists some 200,000 clones, about 85% occurring once. Sequencing input: peripheral blood. All receptors come from a woman aged 60 to 75 who had recovered from COVID-19. Both conserved end residues are part of each CDR3. Each record gives: J gene, V gene, D gene, clone size, CDR3 DNA, CDR3 protein. D genes are given only for firm matches. Only some rows state a clone size, as once, few, many or a class for expanded clones.

j_call: TRBJ2-5; v_call: TRBV29-1; d_call: -; clone_size: -; cdr3_nt: TGCAGCGTTGTACCTACCCAAGAGACCCAGTACTTC; cdr3_aa: CSVVPTQETQYF
j_call: TRBJ1-3; v_call: TRBV10-3; d_call: TRBD1; clone_size: -; cdr3_nt: TGTGCCATCAGTGGACCCGGGACAGGGGGGAACACCATATATTTT; cdr3_aa: CAISGPGTGGNTIYF
j_call: TRBJ1-2; v_call: TRBV25-1; d_call: TRBD1; clone_size: -; cdr3_nt: TGTGCCAGCAGTGAAATGGAGGGGGCGCCCGTGGATGGCTACACCTTC; cdr3_aa: CASSEMEGAPVDGYTF
j_call: TRBJ2-7; v_call: TRBV18; d_call: TRBD1; clone_size: -; cdr3_nt: TGTGCCAGCTCGCGGGACAGGGGGACGCACGAGCAGTACTTC; cdr3_aa: CASSRDRGTHEQYF
j_call: TRBJ2-3; v_call: TRBV12-3/TRBV12-4; d_call: -; clone_size: once; cdr3_nt: TGTGCCAGCAGTTTACGGAGGGATACGCAGTATTTT; cdr3_aa: CASSLRRDTQYF
j_call: TRBJ2-3; v_call: TRBV11-2; d_call: TRBD2; clone_size: -; cdr3_nt: TGTGCCAGCAGCTTAGATGGCCGACTAGCGGGGGGGCTTGAATCTACGCAGTATTTT; cdr3_aa: CASSLDGRLAGGLESTQYF
j_call: TRBJ1-1; v_call: TRBV11-3; d_call: TRBD1; clone_size: -; cdr3_nt: TGTGCCAGCAGCTTGGACCAGGGGGCTGAAGCTTTCTTT; cdr3_aa: CASSLDQGAEAFF
j_call: TRBJ2-1; v_call: TRBV7-9; d_call: -; clone_size: -; cdr3_nt: TGTGCCAGCAGCTGGATGGTGGACTGGAACAATGAGCAGTTCTTC; cdr3_aa: CASSWMVDWNNEQFF
j_call: TRBJ2-3; v_call: TRBV14; d_call: TRBD2; clone_size: -; cdr3_nt: TGTGCCAGCAGCCAAGTTACCGGGGGGGCCGGCACAGATACGCAGTATTTT; cdr3_aa: CASSQVTGGAGTDTQYF
j_call: TRBJ2-6; v_call: TRBV5-1; d_call: -; clone_size: -; cdr3_nt: TGCGCCAGCAGCTTGGACAGCTACTCTGGGGCCAACGTCCTGACTTTC; cdr3_aa: CASSLDSYSGANVLTF
j_call: TRBJ2-2; v_call: TRBV6-5; d_call: -; clone_size: -; cdr3_nt: TGTGCCAGCAGTTACCCCCAGAACACCGGGGAGCTGTTTTTT; cdr3_aa: CASSYPQNTGELFF
j_call: TRBJ2-1; v_call: TRBV7-2; d_call: TRBD1; clone_size: once; cdr3_nt: TGTGCCAGCAGCTCGAGGGGGACAGTAACATACAATGAGCAGTTCTTC; cdr3_aa: CASSSRGTVTYNEQFF
j_call: TRBJ2-5; v_call: TRBV7-8; d_call: TRBD1; clone_size: -; cdr3_nt: TGTGCCAGCAGCGTAAGGACAGGGGGCGGGGAGACCCAGTACTTC; cdr3_aa: CASSVRTGGGETQYF
j_call: TRBJ2-3; v_call: TRBV30; d_call: -; clone_size: -; cdr3_nt: TGTGCCTGGAGTGTACGTACCTCTAGCGATACGCAGTATTTT; cdr3_aa: CAWSVRTSSDTQYF
j_call: TRBJ2-1; v_call: TRBV6-5; d_call: -; clone_size: -; cdr3_nt: TGTGCCAGCACCCTAGAGGGTGGGGAGCAGTTCTTC; cdr3_aa: CASTLEGGEQFF
j_call: TRBJ1-3; v_call: TRBV7-9; d_call: TRBD1; clone_size: few; cdr3_nt: TGTGCCAGCAGCCTAGACAGGGTTGGAAACACCATATATTTT; cdr3_aa: CASSLDRVGNTIYF
j_call: TRBJ1-2; v_call: TRBV19; d_call: -; clone_size: -; cdr3_nt: TGTGCCAGTAGTATACAGGGCCACTATGGCTACACCTTC; cdr3_aa: CASSIQGHYGYTF
j_call: TRBJ2-4; v_call: TRBV6-5; d_call: -; clone_size: -; cdr3_nt: TGTGCCAGCAGAAATCTAGCCAAAAACATTCAGTACTTC; cdr3_aa: CASRNLAKNIQYF
j_call: TRBJ1-2; v_call: TRBV5-4; d_call: -; clone_size: few; cdr3_nt: TGTGCCAGCAGTTCCCAGGTTAACTATGGCTACACCTTC; cdr3_aa: CASSSQVNYGYTF
j_call: TRBJ2-7; v_call: TRBV2; d_call: TRBD2; clone_size: -; cdr3_nt: TGTGCCAGCAGTGAATTCGGCGGGGGGAGCTCCTACGAGCAGTACTTC; cdr3_aa: CASSEFGGGSSYEQYF
j_call: TRBJ1-4; v_call: TRBV7-9; d_call: -; clone_size: -; cdr3_nt: TGTGCCAGCAGCCCAGGACAGCTTAATGAAAAACTGTTTTTT; cdr3_aa: CASSPGQLNEKLFF
j_call: TRBJ2-7; v_call: TRBV2; d_call: -; clone_size: -; cdr3_nt: TGTGCCAGCAGATACTTCTCCTACGAGCAGTACTTC; cdr3_aa: CASRYFSYEQYF
j_call: TRBJ2-5; v_call: TRBV11-2; d_call: TRBD2; clone_size: -; cdr3_nt: TGTGCCAGCACACCATCCCCAGCGGGGACGCCGGACTTC; cdr3_aa: CASTPSPAGTPDF
j_call: TRBJ1-4; v_call: TRBV6-5; d_call: TRBD1; clone_size: -; cdr3_nt: TGTGCCAGCAGTTACTCGACAGGGGGGGATGAAAAACTGTTTTTT; cdr3_aa: CASSYSTGGDEKLFF
j_call: TRBJ2-5; v_call: TRBV15; d_call: -; clone_size: few; cdr3_nt: TGTGCCACCAGCAGAGAGCCCGAGTGGGGCGTTTCACAAGAGACCCAGTACTTC; cdr3_aa: CATSREPEWGVSQETQYF
j_call: TRBJ1-1; v_call: TRBV13; d_call: -; clone_size: -; cdr3_nt: TGTGCCAGCAGGAGGAACACTGAAGCTTTCTTT; cdr3_aa: CASRRNTEAFF
j_call: TRBJ2-1; v_call: TRBV20-1; d_call: TRBD2; clone_size: -; cdr3_nt: TGCAGTGCTAGCGGGGGGGCAGAGCAGTTCTTC; cdr3_aa: CSASGGAEQFF
j_call: TRBJ2-1; v_call: TRBV7-6; d_call: TRBD1; clone_size: -; cdr3_nt: TGTGCCAGCAGCTCGCAAGACAGGGGAATCTACAATGAGCAGTTCTTC; cdr3_aa: CASSSQDRGIYNEQFF
j_call: TRBJ2-1; v_call: TRBV7-8; d_call: -; clone_size: -; cdr3_nt: TGTGCCAGCAGCTTTACAGGAAGATTTTTTAACAATGAGCAGTTCTTC; cdr3_aa: CASSFTGRFFNNEQFF
j_call: TRBJ2-1; v_call: TRBV2; d_call: TRBD2; clone_size: -; cdr3_nt: TGTGCCAGCAGGGGGCTGCGGGGGAGAATCTACAATGAGCAGTTCTTC; cdr3_aa: CASRGLRGRIYNEQFF
j_call: TRBJ2-5; v_call: TRBV2; d_call: -; clone_size: -; cdr3_nt: TGTGCCAGCAGTGTGGATAGGGGAGAGACCCAGTACTTC; cdr3_aa: CASSVDRGETQYF
j_call: TRBJ1-1; v_call: TRBV5-1; d_call: TRBD1; clone_size: -; cdr3_nt: TGCGCCAGCAGCTTGGCGCCTGGGACAGGGAACACTGAAGCTTTCTTT; cdr3_aa: CASSLAPGTGNTEAFF
j_call: TRBJ2-3; v_call: TRBV23-1; d_call: -; clone_size: -; cdr3_nt: TGCGCCACCCCCGGAGGTTTGCGACTTCGCACAGATACGCAGTATTTT; cdr3_aa: CATPGGLRLRTDTQYF
j_call: TRBJ2-3; v_call: TRBV24-1; d_call: -; clone_size: -; cdr3_nt: TGTGCCACCAGTGATGATTCTAGTCCAGATACGCAGTATTTT; cdr3_aa: CATSDDSSPDTQYF
j_call: TRBJ1-2; v_call: TRBV5-6; d_call: -; clone_size: many; cdr3_nt: TGTGCCAGCAGCCCGACAGGCAACTATGGCTACACCTTC; cdr3_aa: CASSPTGNYGYTF
j_call: TRBJ1-2; v_call: TRBV7-2; d_call: -; clone_size: once; cdr3_nt: TGTGCCAGCAGCTTACAGGCCAGGGCACCGAACGGCTACACCTTC; cdr3_aa: CASSLQARAPNGYTF
j_call: TRBJ2-1; v_call: TRBV14; d_call: TRBD2; clone_size: -; cdr3_nt: TGTGCCAGCAGCCAAGTACTAGCGTCCCCCAATGAGCAGTTCTTC; cdr3_aa: CASSQVLASPNEQFF
j_call: TRBJ2-1; v_call: TRBV25-1; d_call: TRBD2; clone_size: -; cdr3_nt: TGTGCCAGCAGTGAATCTAGCGGGGGGGCAAATGAGCAGTTCTTC; cdr3_aa: CASSESSGGANEQFF
j_call: TRBJ2-3; v_call: TRBV2; d_call: -; clone_size: -; cdr3_nt: TGTGCCAGCAGTACAGGGACGGGCACAGATACGCAGTATTTT; cdr3_aa: CASSTGTGTDTQYF
j_call: TRBJ1-6; v_call: TRBV12-5; d_call: -; clone_size: -; cdr3_nt: TGTGCTAGTGGTTTGGGACAGAATAATTCACCCCTCCACTTT; cdr3_aa: CASGLGQNNSPLHF
j_call: TRBJ2-4; v_call: TRBV20-1; d_call: TRBD2; clone_size: -; cdr3_nt: TGCAGTGCTAATGAGCGGGGGGTTCCGAGGGACATTCAGTACTTC; cdr3_aa: CSANERGVPRDIQYF
j_call: TRBJ2-7; v_call: TRBV18; d_call: -; clone_size: -; cdr3_nt: TGTGCCAGCTCACCACGCGGGACAGCGAGCTACGAGCAGTACTTC; cdr3_aa: CASSPRGTASYEQYF
j_call: TRBJ1-2; v_call: TRBV7-9; d_call: TRBD1; clone_size: -; cdr3_nt: TGTGCCAGCAGCCAAAACCGGGACAGCGTTCTCAATGGCTACACCTTC; cdr3_aa: CASSQNRDSVLNGYTF
j_call: TRBJ1-2; v_call: TRBV6-5; d_call: -; clone_size: -; cdr3_nt: TGTGCCAGCAGTTACCCACGAGGGGGCTACACCTTC; cdr3_aa: CASSYPRGGYTF
j_call: TRBJ1-2; v_call: TRBV4-3; d_call: -; clone_size: -; cdr3_nt: TGCGCCAGCAGCCGAACACAGGGCGGCAGGGACGGCTACACCTTC; cdr3_aa: CASSRTQGGRDGYTF
j_call: TRBJ2-7; v_call: TRBV19; d_call: TRBD1; clone_size: once; cdr3_nt: TGTGCCAGTAGTCCGACAGGGGTCCCAGATCCCTACGAGCAGTACTTC; cdr3_aa: CASSPTGVPDPYEQYF
j_call: TRBJ1-5; v_call: TRBV27; d_call: -; clone_size: -; cdr3_nt: TGTGCCAGCAGTCGACAGGTTTATCAGCCCCAGCATTTT; cdr3_aa: CASSRQVYQPQHF
j_call: TRBJ2-7; v_call: TRBV4-2; d_call: TRBD1; clone_size: once; cdr3_nt: TGTGCCAGCAGCCACCCGACAGGGGCCTCCTCCGAGCAGTACTTC; cdr3_aa: CASSHPTGASSEQYF